Presented here are 16 T cell receptor beta chains from one specimen sequenced in a study of PD-1 blockade in classical Hodgkin lymphoma. Time point meaning: cycle 4 day 1 (C4D1), after about 6 weeks of nivolumab. In every patient, relapse followed autologous stem cell transplantation, while exposure to brentuximab vedotin differed. TCRdb's copy holds only in-frame clones and misses some; the assay was immunoSEQ multiplex PCR. The table includes more than 95,000 clones, approximately 89% detected once. The material was peripheral blood mononuclear cells (PBMCs), obtained before the fourth cycle of nivolumab. These TCRs come from a human donor with classical Hodgkin lymphoma.

The V call is TRBV30, the J call TRBJ2-1; 11 bases are a match to TRBD2. Germline V CDR1 and CDR2: GTSNPN, SVGIG (reference sequence). The V segment lost 0 bases and the J segment 4 bases; nucleotides outside the gene matches: 11. The CDR3 totals 18 residues. The CDR3 region has the DNA TGTGCCTGGAGTGTAGGACTAGCGGGCTCAAAGTGGTACAATGAGCAGTTCTTC. As protein: CAWSVGLAGSKWYNEQFF.

The chain carries TRBV10-3 and TRBJ1-5, with 8 bases matching TRBD1. V trimming: 5 bases; J trimming: 9 bases; junction bases outside the gene matches: 18. Germline CDR1 reads ENHRY; CDR2 reads SYGVKD. The CDR3 consists of 17 residues. The CDR3 DNA is TGTGCCATCAGTCCCGGGACAGGCGCCATTCGGCTTGGGCCCCAGCATTTT. The encoded protein is CAISPGTGAIRLGPQHF.

V usage is TRBV7-9 and J usage is TRBJ1-1, with D uncertain. CDR1 is SEHNR and CDR2 is FQNEAQ in the germline V gene (reference sequence). This CDR3 contains 14 residues. Trimming cost V 5 bases and J 0 bases, with 10 bases left between them. CDR3 residues: CASSGDPVNTEAFF. In DNA, the CDR3 is TGTGCCAGCAGCGGTGATCCCGTGAACACTGAAGCTTTCTTT.

The chain carries TRBV11-3 and TRBJ1-1; unclear D gene. CDR3 size: 14 residues. V lost 5 bases and J 0 bases, leaving 10 bases between the germline ends. Germline-derived CDR1 and CDR2 are SGHNT and YENEEA. The CDR3 DNA reads TGTGCCAGCAGCGCGGTGGGGATGAACACTGAAGCTTTCTTT. It yields the protein CASSAVGMNTEAFF. The full variable domain, its missing parts supplied by reference TRBV11-3 and TRBJ1-1, is EAGVVQSPRYKIIEKKQPVAFWCNPISGHNTLYWYLQNLGQGPELLIRYENEEAVDDSQLPKDRFSAERLKGVDSTLKIQPAELGDSAVYLCASSAVGMNTEAFFGQGTRLTVV.

The V and J genes are TRBV19 and TRBJ1-5, with 10 bases fitting TRBD1. Unmatched junction bases numbered 7, after V lost 5 bases and J lost 0 bases. CDR3 length: 17 residues. Germline-derived CDR1 and CDR2 are LNHDA and SQIVND (reference sequence). This CDR3 reads CASSPRDRGSSNQPQHF. The CDR3 DNA sequence: TGTGCCAGTAGTCCGAGGGACAGGGGTTCTAGCAATCAGCCCCAGCATTTT.

The rearrangement uses TRBV30 and TRBJ2-1; 8 nucleotides line up with TRBD2. Germline V gives CDR1 GTSNPN, CDR2 SVGIG (reference sequence). With 3 bases clipped from V and 11 bases from J, the junction kept 15 bases outside the gene matches. The CDR3 is 15 residues long. The CDR3 protein is CAWSGGPGLGLQQFF. The CDR3 bases are TGTGCCTGGAGCGGAGGACCGGGACTAGGCCTGCAGCAGTTCTTC.

The sample holds one count of this clone. V is TRBV6-5 and J is TRBJ1-3; the D is unclear. The CDR3 has 14 amino acids. Germline CDR1 MNHEY, CDR2 SVGAGI. Trimming removed 6 bases at V and 0 bases at J, with 9 bases between. CDR3 DNA: TGTGCCAGCAGGCCCGACAACTCTGGAAACACCATATATTTT. It translates to CASRPDNSGNTIYF.

The chain has TRBV30 and TRBJ2-3, with unresolved D. The CDR3 covers 11 residues. CDR1 is GTSNPN and CDR2 is SVGIG in the germline V gene (reference sequence). The V gene lost 0 bases and the J gene lost 6 bases, with 4 bases spanning the gap. In DNA, the CDR3 is TGTGCCTGGAGTGTAAGGGATACGCAGTATTTT. This translates into CAWSVRDTQYF.

V gene TRBV7-9 combines with J gene TRBJ1-5; the match to TRBD1 covers 9 bases. Germline trimming cut 1 base from V and 2 bases from J; bases unmatched to any gene: 3. Germline V gives CDR1 SEHNR, CDR2 FQNEAQ (reference sequence). The CDR3 length is 16 residues. CDR3 in DNA: TGTGCCAGCAGCTTAGACTGGACAGGGGGCAATCAGCCCCAGCATTTT. Amino acids: CASSLDWTGGNQPQHF. Based on the CDR3 plus reference TRBV7-9 and TRBJ1-5, the full variable domain is DTGVSQNPRHKITKRGQNVTFRCDPISEHNRLYWYRQTLGQGPEFLTYFQNEAQLEKSRLLSDRFSAERPKGSFSTLEIQRTEQGDSAMYLCASSLDWTGGNQPQHFGDGTRLSIL.

This clone has just a few counts. The gene calls are TRBV4-2 and TRBJ2-3, with D maybe TRBD2 (6 bases). V lost 3 bases and J 2 bases, leaving 12 bases between the germline ends. The CDR3 runs to 15 residues. CDR1 and CDR2 (germline): LGHNA, YNFKEQ. CDR3 loop: CASSHYGGDTDTQYF. Here the CDR3 DNA reads TGTGCCAGCAGCCATTACGGGGGAGACACAGATACGCAGTATTTT.

The chain recombines TRBV27 with TRBJ2-7, with D hard to call. Germline V gene data show CDR1 as MNHEY and CDR2 as SMNVEV (reference sequence). The CDR3 loop spans 14 amino acids. V lost 3 bases and J 3 bases, leaving 12 bases between the germline ends. The CDR3 spells CASSLVWRNYEQYF. DNA for the CDR3: TGTGCCAGCAGTTTGGTATGGAGAAACTACGAGCAGTACTTC.

The CDR3 sequence is CASSPSGRSSYEQYF. CDR3 DNA sequence: TGTGCCAGCAGCCCTAGCGGGAGGAGCTCCTACGAGCAGTACTTC. This chain links TRBV11-2 with TRBJ2-7; 11 nucleotides line up with TRBD2. V lost 5 bases to trimming and J lost 0 bases; unmatched junction nucleotides: 3. Germline V CDR1 and CDR2: SGHAT, FQNNGV. CDR3 size: 15 residues.

The V and J genes are TRBV5-1 and TRBJ2-7; the D is unclear. Per germline, CDR1 SGHRS and CDR2 YFSETQ. The CDR3 contains 13 residues. V lost 1 base and J 6 bases, leaving 11 bases between the germline ends. The CDR3 region is CASSLLTALEQYF. The CDR3 nucleotides read TGCGCCAGCAGCTTGTTGACGGCCCTCGAGCAGTACTTC.

The rearrangement links TRBV13 to TRBJ1-3; D gene uncertain. The CDR3 runs 17 residues. Germline values: CDR1 PRHDT, CDR2 FYEKMQ (reference sequence). V gave up 10 bases and J gave up 6 bases, with 28 bases separating them. The chain's CDR3 is CATRGRTGKIRENTIYF. Written as DNA, the CDR3 is TGTGCCACCCGTGGGCGAACGGGCAAGATTCGGGAAAACACCATATATTTT.

The table lists this clone with a few counts. J is TRBJ2-2 and V is TRBV6-1, with 7 bases fitting TRBD1. This CDR3 contains 15 residues. Unmatched junction bases numbered 6, after V lost 4 bases and J lost 4 bases. Looked up from germline, CDR1 is MNHNS and CDR2 is SASEGT. The chain's CDR3 is CASSADRVGTGELFF. The CDR3 DNA is TGTGCCAGCAGTGCCGACAGGGTGGGCACCGGGGAGCTGTTTTTT.

The chain is built from TRBV18 and TRBJ1-1; TRBD1 agrees at 9 bases. J lost 4 bases, V lost 9 bases, and 9 bases had no gene match. CDR1 KGHSH and CDR2 LQKENI come from the germline V gene. The CDR3 is made up of 14 amino acids. For the CDR3, the DNA is TGTGCCAGTACACAGGGGGCCGTAAGCACTGAAGCTTTCTTT. This gives the protein CASTQGAVSTEAFF.